Presented here are 17 T cell receptor beta chains from one specimen sequenced in a study of cytomegalovirus exposure and HLA in healthy donors. The PCR was carried out with 60 Vbeta primers and 13 Jbeta primers. The table came from immunoSEQ multiplex PCR; TCRdb's copy has only in-frame clones and leaves some out. The sample holds over 150,000 clones, more than 70% seen once. Source material: PBMCs. The source of these receptors is a male donor in good health and CMV-seronegative.

This clone has just one count. The genes are TRBV2 and TRBJ2-5; 12 bases map to TRBD1. Germline V gives CDR1 SNHLY, CDR2 FYNNEI. V lost 7 bases to trimming and J lost 5 bases; unmatched junction nucleotides: 5. This CDR3 is built from 14 residues. CDR3 DNA: TGTGCCAGCACCCGGGACAGGGGGCGGGAGACCCAGTACTTC. The encoded protein is CASTRDRGRETQYF.

This chain uses TRBV19 with TRBJ1-4, with 8 bases that match TRBD1. The CDR3 spans 14 residues. CDR1 and CDR2 from the germline V gene are LNHDA and SQIVND (reference sequence). V shed 10 bases and J 6 bases; nucleotides not matched to a gene: 10. Written as DNA, the CDR3 is TGTGCCACTAGCTCGACAGGGGTATATGAAAAACTGTTTTTT. This sequence encodes CATSSTGVYEKLFF.

The chain is built from TRBV27 and TRBJ1-4, with TRBD1 matching over 8 bases. The CDR3 loop spans 14 amino acids. J lost 6 bases, V lost 3 bases, and 3 bases had no gene match. Per germline, CDR1 MNHEY and CDR2 SMNVEV (reference sequence). In nucleotides, the CDR3 is TGTGCCAGCAGTTTCCTGACAGGGGATGAAAAACTGTTTTTT. Its translation is CASSFLTGDEKLFF. The full variable domain, completed using reference TRBV27 and TRBJ1-4, is EAQVTQNPRYLITVTGKKLTVTCSQNMNHEYMSWYRQDPGLGLRQIYYSMNVEVTDKGDVPEGYKVSRKEKRNFPLILESPSPNQTSLYFCASSFLTGDEKLFFGSGTQLSVL.

This chain uses TRBV5-1 with TRBJ2-1; TRBD1 matches 10 bases. Germline CDR1 and CDR2: SGHRS and YFSETQ. V shed 5 bases, J shed 4 bases, and the junction held 0 bases outside the gene matches. This CDR3 region has 13 residues. Written as DNA, the CDR3 is TGCGCCAGCAGGGGACAGGGGTACAATGAGCAGTTCTTC. Its protein product is CASRGQGYNEQFF.

The V and J genes are TRBV19 and TRBJ2-6, with D maybe TRBD2 (6 bases). The CDR3 contains 14 residues. Germline V gene lookup returns CDR1 LNHDA and CDR2 SQIVND (reference sequence). The V end was cut by 6 bases, the J end by 4 bases, with 10 bases between. The CDR3 spells CASSPEGGANVLTF. CDR3 DNA sequence: TGTGCCAGTAGCCCGGAGGGCGGGGCCAACGTCCTGACTTTC.

The J gene is TRBJ2-7, the V gene TRBV6-5; 8 nucleotides agree with TRBD2. This CDR3 contains 14 residues. Germline assignment: CDR1 MNHEY and CDR2 SVGAGI. V shed 7 bases and J 2 bases; nucleotides not matched to a gene: 7. In DNA form, the CDR3 reads TGTGCCAGCATGAGGCTAGCGGGTACCTACGAGCAGTACTTC. The encoded protein is CASMRLAGTYEQYF.

About this clone itself: At the DNA level, this CDR3 is encoded by other sequences in the same sample as well. V gene TRBV5-6 combines with J gene TRBJ2-5; tentative D call: TRBD1 (5 bases). This CDR3 region has 13 residues. V lost 1 base to trimming and J lost 1 base, with 5 bases between them. Germline CDR1 reads SGHDT; CDR2 reads YYEEEE. This CDR3 reads CASSLQGQETQYF. CDR3 DNA sequence: TGTGCCAGCAGCTTGCAGGGCCAAGAGACCCAGTACTTC.

V is TRBV10-3 and J is TRBJ2-3; tentative D call: TRBD1 (5 bases). This CDR3 is 13 amino acids long. V dropped 10 bases and J dropped 3 bases, with 14 bases sitting between them. CDR1 ENHRY and CDR2 SYGVKD come from the germline V gene. CDR3: CATSRVQTDTQYF. The DNA for the CDR3 is TGTGCCACCTCCAGGGTACAGACAGATACGCAGTATTTT.

The chain has TRBV7-3 and TRBJ2-1; possibly TRBD1 for D (6 bases). The CDR3 runs to 16 residues. The V end lost 4 bases, the J end lost 8 bases, and 21 bases lay between the germline ends. Germline loops: CDR1 SGHTA, CDR2 FQGTGA. Here the CDR3 DNA reads TGTGCCAGCAGCTCCACTTCCCAGGGGTTCCTCGATGAGCAGTTCTTC. Protein: CASSSTSQGFLDEQFF.

CDR3 sequence: CASSLGPAGGQNEQFF. For the CDR3, the DNA is TGTGCCAGCAGCTTGGGGCCAGCGGGGGGTCAAAATGAGCAGTTCTTC. V usage is TRBV5-4 and J usage is TRBJ2-1; 9 bases agree with TRBD2. This CDR3 contains 16 residues. Trimming removed 0 bases from V and 7 bases from J; junction bases left unmatched: 8. Germline CDR1 reads SGHNT; CDR2 reads YYREEE (reference sequence).

The chain combines TRBV5-5 with TRBJ2-1; TRBD2 agrees at 16 bases. From germline, CDR1 is SGHKS and CDR2 YYEKEE (reference sequence). V shed 0 bases, J shed 1 base, and the junction held 7 bases outside the gene matches. The CDR3 has 20 amino acids. CDR3 amino acids: CASSLVGLAGGPSSYNEQFF. For the CDR3, the DNA is TGTGCCAGCAGCTTGGTGGGACTAGCGGGGGGGCCCAGTTCCTACAATGAGCAGTTCTTC.

This clone has only one observation. The chain is built from TRBV5-1 and TRBJ2-7; 9 bases map to TRBD2. The germline V gene encodes CDR1 SGHRS and CDR2 YFSETQ. CDR3 length: 18 amino acids. Losses at the gene ends were 1 base for V and 4 bases for J; bases not matched to a gene: 15. Written as DNA, the CDR3 is TGCGCCAGCAGCTTGAATTCGCGGGGGGGTTCCGAGAGGTACGAGCAGTACTTC. As protein: CASSLNSRGGSERYEQYF.

This rearrangement joins TRBV10-2 to TRBJ1-1; the match to TRBD1 covers 10 bases. Germline trimming cut 3 bases from V and 0 bases from J; bases unmatched to any gene: 10. The length of the CDR3 is 18 residues. The V gene's germline CDR1 is WSHSY and CDR2 SAAADI. This CDR3 is CASSDQTGGAPMNTEAFF. Written as DNA, the CDR3 is TGCGCCAGCAGTGACCAGACAGGGGGCGCCCCCATGAACACTGAAGCTTTCTTT.

This clone has more than one count but fewer than ten. The chain couples TRBV6-5 to TRBJ1-2, with 11 nucleotides matching TRBD1. Germline V CDR1 and CDR2: MNHEY, SVGAGI. This CDR3 has 14 amino acids. Trimming removed 5 bases from V and 10 bases from J; junction bases left unmatched: 9. The CDR3 region is CASSDPGQGVLYTF. The CDR3 DNA sequence: TGTGCCAGCAGTGACCCGGGACAGGGGGTCCTCTACACCTTC.

The chain has TRBV7-2 and TRBJ1-3; 8 bases map to TRBD1. V lost 4 bases to trimming and J lost 0 bases; unmatched junction nucleotides: 5. Looked up from germline, CDR1 is SGHTA and CDR2 is FQGNSA. This CDR3 is built from 16 residues. Here the CDR3 reads CASSSGQVNSGNTIYF. The CDR3 DNA follows: TGTGCCAGCAGCTCGGGACAGGTTAACTCTGGAAACACCATATATTTT.

The genes are TRBV7-2 and TRBJ2-1, with TRBD2 matching over 7 bases. Germline V CDR1 and CDR2: SGHTA, FQGNSA. The V and J ends lost 1 base and 4 bases, in that order; junction bases with no gene match: 4. The CDR3 totals 15 residues. CDR3 nucleotides: TGTGCCAGCAGCTTAGAGCGGGGAGGGTACAATGAGCAGTTCTTC. Its translation: CASSLERGGYNEQFF.

This clone was observed a few times. Within the sample, other DNA sequences also encode this same CDR3. V usage is TRBV6-5 and J usage is TRBJ1-1, with a tentative D call TRBD1 (5 bases). V was clipped by 0 bases and J by 4 bases, with 9 bases between them. CDR3 length: 14 amino acids. The germline V gene has CDR1 MNHEY and CDR2 SVGAGI. Written as DNA, the CDR3 is TGTGCCAGCAGTTACTCGGAGGGGAGCACTGAAGCTTTCTTT. This encodes CASSYSEGSTEAFF.